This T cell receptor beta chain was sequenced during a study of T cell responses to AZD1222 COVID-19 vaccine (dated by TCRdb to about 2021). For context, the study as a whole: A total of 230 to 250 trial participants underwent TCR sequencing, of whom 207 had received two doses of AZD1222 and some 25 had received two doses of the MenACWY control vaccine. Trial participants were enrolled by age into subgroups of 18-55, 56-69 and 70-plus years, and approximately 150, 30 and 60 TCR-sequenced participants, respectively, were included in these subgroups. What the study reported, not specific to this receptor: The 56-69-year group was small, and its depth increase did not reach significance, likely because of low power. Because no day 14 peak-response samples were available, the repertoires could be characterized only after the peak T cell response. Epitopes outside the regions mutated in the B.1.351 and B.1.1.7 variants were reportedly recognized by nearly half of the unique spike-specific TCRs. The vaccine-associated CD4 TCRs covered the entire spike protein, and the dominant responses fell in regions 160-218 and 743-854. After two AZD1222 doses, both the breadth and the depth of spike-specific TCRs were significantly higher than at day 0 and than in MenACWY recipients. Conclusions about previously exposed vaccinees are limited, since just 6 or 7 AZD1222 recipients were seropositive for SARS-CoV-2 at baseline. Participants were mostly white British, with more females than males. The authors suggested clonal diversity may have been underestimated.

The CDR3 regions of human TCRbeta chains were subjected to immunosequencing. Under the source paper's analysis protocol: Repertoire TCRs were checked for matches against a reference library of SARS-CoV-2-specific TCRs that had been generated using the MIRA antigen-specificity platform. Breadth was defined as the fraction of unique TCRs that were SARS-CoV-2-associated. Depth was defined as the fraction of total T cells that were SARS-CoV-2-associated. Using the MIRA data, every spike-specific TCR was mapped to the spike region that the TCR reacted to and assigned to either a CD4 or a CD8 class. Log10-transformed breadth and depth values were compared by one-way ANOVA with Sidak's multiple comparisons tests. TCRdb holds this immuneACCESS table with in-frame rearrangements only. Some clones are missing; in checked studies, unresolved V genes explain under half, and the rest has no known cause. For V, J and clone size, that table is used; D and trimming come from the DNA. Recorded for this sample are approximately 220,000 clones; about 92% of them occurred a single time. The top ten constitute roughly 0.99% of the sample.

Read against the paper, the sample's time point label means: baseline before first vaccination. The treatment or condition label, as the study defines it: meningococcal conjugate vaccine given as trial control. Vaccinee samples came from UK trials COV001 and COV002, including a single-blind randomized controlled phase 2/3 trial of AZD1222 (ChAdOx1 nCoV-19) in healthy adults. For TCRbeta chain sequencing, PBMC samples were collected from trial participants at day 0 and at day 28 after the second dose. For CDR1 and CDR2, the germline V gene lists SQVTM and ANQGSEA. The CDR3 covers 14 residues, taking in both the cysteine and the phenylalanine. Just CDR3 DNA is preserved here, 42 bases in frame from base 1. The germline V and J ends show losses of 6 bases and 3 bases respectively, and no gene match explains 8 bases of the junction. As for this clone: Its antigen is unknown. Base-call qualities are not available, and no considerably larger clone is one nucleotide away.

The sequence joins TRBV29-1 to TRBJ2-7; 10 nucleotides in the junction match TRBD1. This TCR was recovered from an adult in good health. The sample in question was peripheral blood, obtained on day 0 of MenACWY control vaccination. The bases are TGCAGCGTCACTGACAGGGGGCCATTCTACGAGCAGTACTTC. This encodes CSVTDRGPFYEQYF.